Below, 22 T cell receptor beta chains from the same sample are listed, as sequenced in a study of T cell changes during pregnancy in multiple sclerosis. The data were produced by immunoSEQ multiplex PCR, yet TCRdb's version contains in-frame clones alone and is incomplete. The sample has 40,000 or so clones; 90% to 95% are singletons. The specimen comprised CD4+ T cells from peripheral blood mononuclear cells, sampled in the third trimester of pregnancy. These receptors came from a female donor in good health, enrolled as a control in a pregnancy study.

J is TRBJ2-2 and V is TRBV7-3, with 8 positions matching TRBD2. V was clipped by 5 bases and J by 2 bases; unmatched bases: 7. The CDR3 length is 16 residues. From germline, CDR1 is SGHTA and CDR2 FQGTGA. DNA for the CDR3: TGTGCCAGCAGCCCCATCAGCGGGAGAAACACCGGGGAGCTGTTTTTT. Its protein product is CASSPISGRNTGELFF. Together with reference TRBV7-3 and TRBJ2-2, the CDR3 gives the full variable domain: GAGVSQTPSNKVTEKGKYVELRCDPISGHTALYWYRQSLGQGPEFLIYFQGTGAADDSGLPNDRFFAVRPEGSVSTLKIQRTERGDSAVYLCASSPISGRNTGELFFGEGSRLTVL.

The chain recombines TRBV6-5 with TRBJ1-2, with TRBD1 identical over 7 bases. The CDR3 extends over 15 amino acids. Per the germline V gene, CDR1 is MNHEY and CDR2 is SVGAGI. J gave up 1 base and V 6 bases, and 8 bases lay outside the gene matches. CDR3 bases: TGTGCCAGCAGCGACCGGGACAGCAATAACTATGGCTACACCTTC. It codes for CASSDRDSNNYGYTF.

This chain uses TRBV18 with TRBJ2-7, with 14 bases aligning to TRBD2. CDR3 length: 15 amino acids. V dropped 6 bases and J dropped 2; count of bases not matched to a gene: 3. Looked up from germline, CDR1 is KGHSH and CDR2 is LQKENI. The CDR3 sequence is CASSRLAGGPYEQYF. In nucleotides, the CDR3 is TGTGCCAGCTCCCGACTAGCGGGAGGGCCCTACGAGCAGTACTTC.

The gene calls are TRBV7-9 and TRBJ1-2; 11 bases align to TRBD1. CDR1 and CDR2 (germline): SEHNR, FQNEAQ (reference sequence). V dropped 5 bases and J dropped 8; count of bases not matched to a gene: 10. The CDR3 is made up of 15 amino acids. CDR3 sequence reads: CASSQGTGGSWGYTF. The DNA for the CDR3 is TGTGCCAGCAGCCAAGGGACAGGGGGGTCGTGGGGCTACACCTTC.

This clone appeared once. The V call is TRBV28, the J call TRBJ1-5; weak D call: TRBD1 (6 bases). V was cut by 6 bases and J by 5 bases, with 8 bases left in between. Germline lookup yields CDR1 MDHEN and CDR2 SYDVKM. This CDR3 contains 12 residues. The CDR3 region has the DNA TGTGCCAGCAGGTACAGGGATCAGCCCCAGCATTTT. Its translation is CASRYRDQPQHF.

This clone has only a few counts. The CDR3 DNA sequence: TGTGCCAGCAGTGTGGGACAGGGCTTGAGTGGCTACACCTTC. Encoded protein: CASSVGQGLSGYTF. This chain links TRBV6-1 with TRBJ1-2, with 9 bases that match TRBD1. The CDR3 is 14 amino acids. Germline V gene lookup returns CDR1 MNHNS and CDR2 SASEGT. After removal of 4 bases from V and 7 bases from J, the junction contained 7 bases not matched to a gene.

The chain recombines TRBV4-3 with TRBJ2-5; 7 bases are a match to TRBD2. Germline V lookup: CDR1 LGHNA, CDR2 YSLEER. The CDR3 is 16 amino acids. Trimming cost V 1 base and J 1 base; bases outside gene matches: 6. CDR3 protein: CASSQGTRRIQETQYF. CDR3 nucleotide sequence: TGCGCCAGCAGCCAAGGGACTAGGAGGATCCAAGAGACCCAGTACTTC.

This chain links TRBV30 with TRBJ2-5, with D tentatively TRBD2 (5 bases). This CDR3 is 14 amino acids long. Deletions cut 2 bases from V and 5 bases from J, with 15 bases between. Germline assignment: CDR1 GTSNPN and CDR2 SVGIG (reference sequence). CDR3 sequence reads: CAWSSPPRGETQYF. CDR3 nucleotides: TGTGCCTGGAGTTCCCCACCCCGGGGTGAGACCCAGTACTTC. The whole variable domain, remainder taken from reference TRBV30 and TRBJ2-5, is SQTIHQWPATLVQPVGSPLSLECTVEGTSNPNLYWYRQAAGRGLQLLFYSVGIGQISSEVPQNLSASRPQDRQFILSSKKLLLSDSGFYLCAWSSPPRGETQYFGPGTRLLVL.

This rearrangement joins TRBV28 to TRBJ2-7; 11 bases line up with TRBD2. Germline V gene data show CDR1 as MDHEN and CDR2 as SYDVKM. The CDR3 runs to 14 residues. Trimming cost V 8 bases and J 3 bases; bases outside gene matches: 6. The DNA of the CDR3 is TGTGCCAGCTCCGAGACTAGCGGGAACTACGAGCAGTACTTC. It encodes CASSETSGNYEQYF.

This clone is a singleton in its sample. This chain joins TRBV4-1 and TRBJ1-5; D uncertain. Germline CDR1 reads MGHRA; CDR2 reads YSYEKL. The V end lost 0 bases, the J end lost 5 bases, and 11 bases lay between the germline ends. The CDR3 has 15 amino acids. In nucleotides, the CDR3 is TGCGCCAGCAGCCAAGACCCCAGGTGGGATCAGCCCCAGCATTTT. Protein sequence: CASSQDPRWDQPQHF.

This clone has a single count. This chain links TRBV9 with TRBJ2-1; 7 bases line up with TRBD1. Trimming at V came to 0 bases and at J to 5 bases, leaving 8 bases not matched to a gene. The germline V gene encodes CDR1 SGDLS and CDR2 YYNGEE. The CDR3 has 16 amino acids. Here the CDR3 DNA reads TGTGCCAGCAGCGTAGACCTTGGGACAGAGAACAATGAGCAGTTCTTC. Translated, it gives CASSVDLGTENNEQFF.

The chain couples TRBV6-6 to TRBJ1-4, with D uncertain. V lost 7 bases, J lost 8 bases, and 20 bases lay in between. The CDR3 loop spans 15 amino acids. Germline lookup yields CDR1 MNHNY and CDR2 SVGAGI (reference sequence). The CDR3 region is CASIPGWTGGEKLFF. DNA of the CDR3: TGTGCCAGCATCCCGGGGTGGACCGGCGGGGAAAAACTGTTTTTT.

The V gene is TRBV6-1, the J gene TRBJ2-5, with 9 bases that match TRBD1. The germline CDR1 and CDR2 sequences are MNHNS and SASEGT. The CDR3 extends over 17 amino acids. Trimming at V came to 2 bases and at J to 3 bases, leaving 10 bases not matched to a gene. The CDR3 here is CASSEYPLDRGKETQYF. The CDR3 nucleotides read TGTGCCAGCAGTGAATATCCCCTGGACAGGGGCAAAGAGACCCAGTACTTC.

The table lists this clone with a count of one. This chain uses TRBV28 with TRBJ1-1; D gene uncertain. CDR3 length equals 18 residues. Germline assignment: CDR1 MDHEN and CDR2 SYDVKM. The V and J ends lost 4 bases and 4 bases respectively, with 25 bases between them. The CDR3 protein is CASSYPLARNGLSTEAFF. The CDR3 DNA is TGTGCCAGCAGTTACCCCCTGGCCCGCAACGGACTCTCCACTGAAGCTTTCTTT. Variable domain in full (rest from reference TRBV28 and TRBJ1-1): DVKVTQSSRYLVKRTGEKVFLECVQDMDHENMFWYRQDPGLGLRLIYFSYDVKMKEKGDIPEGYSVSREKKERFSLILESASTNQTSMYLCASSYPLARNGLSTEAFFGQGTRLTVV.

The V and J genes are TRBV9 and TRBJ2-7, with D possibly being TRBD2 (7 bases). This CDR3 spans 15 amino acids. Looked up from germline, CDR1 is SGDLS and CDR2 is YYNGEE. The V and J ends lost 3 bases and 5 bases respectively, with 18 bases between them. Here the CDR3 DNA reads TGTGCCAGCAGCGCAGAAGGACTAGAGGGGGACGAGCAGTACTTC. Translating gives CASSAEGLEGDEQYF.

The V call is TRBV27, the J call TRBJ2-7, with D possibly being TRBD2 (6 bases). CDR1 MNHEY and CDR2 SMNVEV come from the germline V gene (reference sequence). This CDR3 comprises 17 residues. Trimming pared 0 bases from V and 2 bases from J, leaving 17 bases between. For the CDR3, the DNA is TGTGCCAGCAGTTTATCCGCGAGCCGCGGGGACCCCTACGAGCAGTACTTC. Protein sequence: CASSLSASRGDPYEQYF.

CDR3 amino acids: CASSLMSGGSNEQFF. The CDR3 DNA follows: TGTGCCAGTAGTCTCATGTCGGGGGGGTCCAATGAGCAGTTCTTC. The V gene is TRBV19, the J gene TRBJ2-1; 8 positions match TRBD2. V was clipped by 5 bases and J by 6 bases; unmatched bases: 9. Germline assignment: CDR1 LNHDA and CDR2 SQIVND (reference sequence). The CDR3 loop spans 15 amino acids.

The chain joins TRBV6-6 to TRBJ2-3; perhaps TRBD2 as D (5 bases). Trimming pared 4 bases from V and 1 base from J, leaving 12 bases between. This CDR3 is built from 15 residues. Looked up from germline, CDR1 is MNHNY and CDR2 is SVGAGI (reference sequence). CDR3 in amino acids: CASSFGLARTDTQYF. The CDR3 DNA reads TGTGCCAGCAGTTTTGGGCTAGCCCGCACAGATACGCAGTATTTT.

This clone appeared once. V is TRBV18 and J is TRBJ1-2; 7 nucleotides match TRBD1. With V trimmed by 5 bases and J by 4 bases, 19 bases remained unmatched. The length of the CDR3 is 18 residues. Germline V gives CDR1 KGHSH, CDR2 LQKENI. The CDR3 nucleotides are TGTGCCAGCTCAACGGAGCGTCAGGAATACAGGGGCCCCTATGGCTACACCTTC. It yields the protein CASSTERQEYRGPYGYTF.

The V gene is TRBV29-1, the J gene TRBJ2-7; 7 positions match TRBD1. Per germline, CDR1 SQVTM and CDR2 ANQGSEA. This CDR3 region has 14 residues. The V segment lost 0 bases and the J segment 4 bases; nucleotides outside the gene matches: 6. CDR3 sequence: CSVEDQSGGYEQYF. In DNA form, the CDR3 reads TGCAGCGTTGAAGATCAGTCAGGGGGTTACGAGCAGTACTTC.

This clone was recorded once. The chain links TRBV14 to TRBJ2-1; TRBD2 agrees at 7 bases. The germline gives CDR1 SGHDN, CDR2 FVKESK. The J segment lost 9 bases and the V segment lost 10 bases, leaving 6 bases of the junction unmatched. This CDR3 spans 11 amino acids. CDR3 in DNA: TGTGCCACCGGGAGGACGGTTGAGCAGTTCTTC. Protein product: CATGRTVEQFF.

The chain couples TRBV6-1 to TRBJ2-5; 7 bases map to TRBD2. The germline V gene encodes CDR1 MNHNS and CDR2 SASEGT. With 2 bases clipped from V and 2 bases from J, the junction kept 5 bases outside the gene matches. The CDR3 covers 15 residues. CDR3 region: CASSEIWGGQETQYF. DNA of the CDR3: TGTGCCAGCAGTGAAATTTGGGGGGGGCAAGAGACCCAGTACTTC.